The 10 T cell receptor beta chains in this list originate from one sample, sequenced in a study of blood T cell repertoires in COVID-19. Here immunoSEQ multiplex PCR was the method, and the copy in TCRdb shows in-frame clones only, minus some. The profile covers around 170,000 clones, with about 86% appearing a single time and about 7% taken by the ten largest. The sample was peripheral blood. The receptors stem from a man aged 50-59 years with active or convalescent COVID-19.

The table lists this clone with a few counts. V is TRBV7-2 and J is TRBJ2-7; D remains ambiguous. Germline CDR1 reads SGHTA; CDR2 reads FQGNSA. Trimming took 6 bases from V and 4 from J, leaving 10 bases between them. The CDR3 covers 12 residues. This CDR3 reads CASRTDGYEQYF. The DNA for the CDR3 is TGTGCCAGCAGGACCGACGGGTACGAGCAGTACTTC. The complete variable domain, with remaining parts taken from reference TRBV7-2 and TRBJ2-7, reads GAGVSQSPSNKVTEKGKDVELRCDPISGHTALYWYRQSLGQGLEFLIYFQGNSAPDKSGLPSDRFSAERTGGSVSTLTIQRTQQEDSAVYLCASRTDGYEQYFGPGTRLTVT.

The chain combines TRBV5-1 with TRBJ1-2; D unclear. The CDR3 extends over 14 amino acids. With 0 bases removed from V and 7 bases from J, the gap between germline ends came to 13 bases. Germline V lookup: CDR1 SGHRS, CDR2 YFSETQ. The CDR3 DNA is TGCGCCAGCAGCTTGGCCGATGGGGAGGGTGGCTACACCTTC. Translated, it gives CASSLADGEGGYTF.

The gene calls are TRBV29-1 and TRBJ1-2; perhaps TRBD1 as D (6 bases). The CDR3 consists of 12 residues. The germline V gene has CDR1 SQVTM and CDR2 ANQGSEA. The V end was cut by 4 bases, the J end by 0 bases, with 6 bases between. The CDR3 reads CSVGDTNYGYTF. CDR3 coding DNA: TGCAGCGTTGGGGACACTAACTATGGCTACACCTTC.

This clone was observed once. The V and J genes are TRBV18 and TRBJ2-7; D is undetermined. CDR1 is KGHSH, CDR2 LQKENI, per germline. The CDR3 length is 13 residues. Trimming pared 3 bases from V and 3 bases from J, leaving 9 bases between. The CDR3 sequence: CASSPNQNYEQYF. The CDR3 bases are TGTGCCAGCTCACCTAACCAGAACTACGAGCAGTACTTC.

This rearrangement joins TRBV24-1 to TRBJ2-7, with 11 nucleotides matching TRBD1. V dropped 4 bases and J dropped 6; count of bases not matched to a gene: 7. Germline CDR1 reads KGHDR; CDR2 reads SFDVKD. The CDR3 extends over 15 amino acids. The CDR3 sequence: CATSDPPGTGGEQYF. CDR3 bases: TGTGCCACCAGTGACCCACCTGGGACAGGGGGCGAGCAGTACTTC.

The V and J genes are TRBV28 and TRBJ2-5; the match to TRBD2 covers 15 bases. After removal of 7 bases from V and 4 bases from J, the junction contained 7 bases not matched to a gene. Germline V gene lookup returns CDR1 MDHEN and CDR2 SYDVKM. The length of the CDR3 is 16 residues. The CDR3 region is CASMSSGLAGGETQYF. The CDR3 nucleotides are TGTGCCAGCATGTCGTCGGGACTAGCGGGAGGAGAGACCCAGTACTTC.

The CDR3 DNA is TGTGCCAGCAGCTGGACCGGGACTAGAGCCTACGAGCAGTACTTC. This encodes CASSWTGTRAYEQYF. The V gene is TRBV11-3, the J gene TRBJ2-7; 8 bases agree with TRBD2. The CDR3 has 15 residues. Per the germline V gene, CDR1 is SGHNT and CDR2 is YENEEA. Losses at the gene ends were 4 bases for V and 2 bases for J; bases not matched to a gene: 7.

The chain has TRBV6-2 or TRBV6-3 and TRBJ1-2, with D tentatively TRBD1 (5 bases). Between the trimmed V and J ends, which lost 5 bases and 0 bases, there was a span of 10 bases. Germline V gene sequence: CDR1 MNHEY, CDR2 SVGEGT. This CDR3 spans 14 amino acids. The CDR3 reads CASSTRQTNYGYTF. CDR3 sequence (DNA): TGTGCCAGCAGTACGCGACAGACTAACTATGGCTACACCTTC.

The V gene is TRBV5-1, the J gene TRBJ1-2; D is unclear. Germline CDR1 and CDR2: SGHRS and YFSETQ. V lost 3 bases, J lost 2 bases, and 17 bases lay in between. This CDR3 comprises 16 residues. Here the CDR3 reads CASSSGREPANYGYTF. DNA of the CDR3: TGCGCCAGCAGCTCTGGACGGGAACCCGCGAACTATGGCTACACCTTC.

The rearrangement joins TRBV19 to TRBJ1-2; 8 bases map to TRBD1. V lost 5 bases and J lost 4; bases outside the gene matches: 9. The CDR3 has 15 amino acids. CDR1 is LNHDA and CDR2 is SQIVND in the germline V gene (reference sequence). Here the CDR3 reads CASSSPGQDFYGYTF. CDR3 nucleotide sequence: TGTGCCAGTAGTTCGCCGGGACAGGATTTCTATGGCTACACCTTC.